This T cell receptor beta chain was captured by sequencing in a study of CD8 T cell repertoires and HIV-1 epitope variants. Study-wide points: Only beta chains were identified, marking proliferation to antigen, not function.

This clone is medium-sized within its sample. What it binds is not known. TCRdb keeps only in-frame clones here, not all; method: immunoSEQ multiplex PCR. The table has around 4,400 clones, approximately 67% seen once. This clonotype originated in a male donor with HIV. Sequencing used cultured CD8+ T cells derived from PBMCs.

The CDR3 spells CASSLNGGLRNQPQHF. The CDR3 bases are TGTGCCAGCAGCTTAAATGGAGGGTTGCGCAATCAGCCCCAGCATTTT. The chain recombines TRBV7-3 with TRBJ1-5; D is undetermined. CDR1 is SGHTA, CDR2 FQGTGA, per germline. The ends were cut back, 1 base at V and 2 bases at J, with 12 bases in the middle. This CDR3 has 16 amino acids.